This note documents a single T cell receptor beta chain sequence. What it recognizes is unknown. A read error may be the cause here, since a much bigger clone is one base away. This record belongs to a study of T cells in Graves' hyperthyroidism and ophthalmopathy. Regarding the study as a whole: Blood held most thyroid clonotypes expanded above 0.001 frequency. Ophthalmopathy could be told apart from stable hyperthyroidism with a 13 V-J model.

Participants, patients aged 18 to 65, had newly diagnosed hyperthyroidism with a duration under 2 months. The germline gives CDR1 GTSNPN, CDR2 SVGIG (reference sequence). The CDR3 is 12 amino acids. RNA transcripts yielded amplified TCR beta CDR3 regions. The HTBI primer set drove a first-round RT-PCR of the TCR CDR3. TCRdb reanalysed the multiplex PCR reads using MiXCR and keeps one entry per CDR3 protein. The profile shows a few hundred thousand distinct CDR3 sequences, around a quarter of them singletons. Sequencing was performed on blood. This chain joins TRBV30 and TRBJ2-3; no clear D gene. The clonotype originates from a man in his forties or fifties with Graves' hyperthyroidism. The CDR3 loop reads CARSENTDTQYF. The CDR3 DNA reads TGTGCCCGGAGCGAGAACACAGATACGCAGTATTTT.